The text below deals with one T cell receptor (beta chain). Its antigen is still unknown. These data are taken from a study of somatic mutations in cytotoxic T cells in rheumatoid arthritis. For the study at large: Blood (about 31 ml EDTA) from each patient was taken right after diagnosis, before any treatment.

Study-wide points: CD8+ T-cell clonality did not differ significantly between rheumatoid arthritis patients and age-matched healthy controls. It was in rheumatoid arthritis patients, but not in healthy controls, that CD8+ clonality increased with age.

Generated by immunoSEQ multiplex PCR, the TCRdb table keeps only in-frame clones and is missing some. The table has 15,000 to 20,000 clones, over 80% seen once; the top ten hold roughly 11%. Positive magnetic bead selection was used to isolate CD4+ and CD8+ cells; purity was checked by flow cytometry. Trimming cost V 3 bases and J 1 base, with 13 bases left between them. Germline V CDR1 and CDR2: SEHNR, FQNEAQ (reference sequence). The length of the CDR3 is 15 residues. This clonotype originated in a man between 18 and 29 years old with rheumatoid arthritis. The genes are TRBV7-9 and TRBJ2-7; D gene uncertain. Input material: CD8+ T cells sorted from blood. CDR3 residues: CASSLEGLRSYEQYF. Here the CDR3 DNA reads TGTGCCAGCAGCTTGGAAGGCCTTCGATCCTACGAGCAGTACTTC.